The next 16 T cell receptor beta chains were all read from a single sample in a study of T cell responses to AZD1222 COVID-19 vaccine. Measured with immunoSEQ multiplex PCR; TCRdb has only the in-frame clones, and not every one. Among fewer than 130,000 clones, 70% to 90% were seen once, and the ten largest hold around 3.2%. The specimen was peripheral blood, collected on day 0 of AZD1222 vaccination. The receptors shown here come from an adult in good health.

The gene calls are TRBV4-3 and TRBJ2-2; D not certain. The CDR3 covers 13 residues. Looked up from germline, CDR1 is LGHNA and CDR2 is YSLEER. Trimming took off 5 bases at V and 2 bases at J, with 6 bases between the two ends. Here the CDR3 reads CASSSRNTGELFF. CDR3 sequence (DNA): TGCGCCAGCAGCTCCCGAAACACCGGGGAGCTGTTTTTT.

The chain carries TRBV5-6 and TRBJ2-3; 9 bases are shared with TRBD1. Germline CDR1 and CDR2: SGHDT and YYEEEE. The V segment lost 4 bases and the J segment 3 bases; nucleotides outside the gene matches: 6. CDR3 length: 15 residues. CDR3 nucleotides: TGTGCCAGCAGCCCGGGACAGGGCCTTACAGATACGCAGTATTTT. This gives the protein CASSPGQGLTDTQYF.

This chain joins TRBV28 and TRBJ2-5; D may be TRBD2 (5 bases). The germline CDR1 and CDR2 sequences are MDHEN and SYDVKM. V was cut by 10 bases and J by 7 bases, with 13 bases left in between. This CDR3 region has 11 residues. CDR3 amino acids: CATGGLSTQYF. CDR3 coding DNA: TGTGCCACCGGCGGACTGTCGACCCAGTACTTC.

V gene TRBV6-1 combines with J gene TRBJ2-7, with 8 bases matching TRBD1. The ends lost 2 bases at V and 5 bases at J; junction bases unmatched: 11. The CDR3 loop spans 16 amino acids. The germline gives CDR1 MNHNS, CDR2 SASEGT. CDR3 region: CASSESLGQGAHEQYF. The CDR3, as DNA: TGTGCCAGCAGTGAATCATTAGGGCAGGGGGCCCACGAGCAGTACTTC.

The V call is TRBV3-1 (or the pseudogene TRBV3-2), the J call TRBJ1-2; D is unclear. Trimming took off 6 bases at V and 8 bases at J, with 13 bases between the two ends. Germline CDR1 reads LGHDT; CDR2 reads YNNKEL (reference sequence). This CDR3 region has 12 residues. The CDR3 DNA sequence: TGTGCCAGCAGAAGAGAGGGAAGGGGCTACACCTTC. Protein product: CASRREGRGYTF.

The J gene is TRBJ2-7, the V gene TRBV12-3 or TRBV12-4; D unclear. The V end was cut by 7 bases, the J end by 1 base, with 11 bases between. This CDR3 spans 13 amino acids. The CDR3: CASNPAVSYEQYF. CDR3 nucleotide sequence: TGTGCCAGCAATCCGGCAGTTTCCTACGAGCAGTACTTC.

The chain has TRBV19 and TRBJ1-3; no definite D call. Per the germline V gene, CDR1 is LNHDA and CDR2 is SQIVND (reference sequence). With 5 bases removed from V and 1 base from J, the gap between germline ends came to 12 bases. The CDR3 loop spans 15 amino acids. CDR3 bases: TGTGCCAGTAGTTCGACAAGGGATTCTGGAAACACCATATATTTT. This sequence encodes CASSSTRDSGNTIYF.

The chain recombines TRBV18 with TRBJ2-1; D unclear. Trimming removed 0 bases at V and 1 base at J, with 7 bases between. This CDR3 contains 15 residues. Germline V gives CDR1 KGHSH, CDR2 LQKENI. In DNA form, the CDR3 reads TGTGCCAGCTCACCACCGGCTACTTCCTACAATGAGCAGTTCTTC. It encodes CASSPPATSYNEQFF.

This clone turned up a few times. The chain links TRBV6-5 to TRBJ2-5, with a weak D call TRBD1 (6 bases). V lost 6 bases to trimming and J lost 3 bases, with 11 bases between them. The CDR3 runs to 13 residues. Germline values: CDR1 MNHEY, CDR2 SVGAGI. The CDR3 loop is CASREPGEETQYF. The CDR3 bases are TGTGCCAGCAGGGAGCCAGGGGAAGAGACCCAGTACTTC.

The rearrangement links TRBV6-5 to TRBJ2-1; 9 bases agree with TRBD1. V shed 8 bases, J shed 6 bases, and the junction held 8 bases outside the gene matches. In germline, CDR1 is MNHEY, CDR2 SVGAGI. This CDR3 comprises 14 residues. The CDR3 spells CASHNRGLSNEQFF. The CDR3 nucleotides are TGTGCCAGCCACAACAGGGGGCTGTCCAATGAGCAGTTCTTC.

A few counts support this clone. CDR3 DNA: TGCAGTGCTAGACAGGCCCGCGAGCAGTACTTC. Its translation is CSARQAREQYF. This rearrangement joins TRBV20-1 to TRBJ2-7; D gene uncertain. The CDR3 sequence is 11 residues long. Trimming shortened V by 2 bases and J by 6 bases, and 8 bases separated the two germline ends. In germline, CDR1 is DFQATT, CDR2 SNEGSKA (reference sequence).

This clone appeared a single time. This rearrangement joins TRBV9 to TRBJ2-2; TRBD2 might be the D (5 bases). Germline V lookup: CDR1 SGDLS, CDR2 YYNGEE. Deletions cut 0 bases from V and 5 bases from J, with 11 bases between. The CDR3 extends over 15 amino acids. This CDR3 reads CASSVVSSQTGELFF. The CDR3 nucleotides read TGTGCCAGCAGCGTAGTCTCTAGCCAAACCGGGGAGCTGTTTTTT.

CDR3: CASSQDLVASVNTGELFF. In DNA, the CDR3 is TGCGCCAGCAGCCAAGATCTCGTTGCTAGCGTGAACACCGGGGAGCTGTTTTTT. The chain has TRBV4-1 and TRBJ2-2; TRBD2 might be the D (6 bases). Germline CDR1 is MGHRA and CDR2 is YSYEKL. CDR3 length equals 18 residues. V gave up 0 bases and J gave up 1 base, with 15 bases separating them.

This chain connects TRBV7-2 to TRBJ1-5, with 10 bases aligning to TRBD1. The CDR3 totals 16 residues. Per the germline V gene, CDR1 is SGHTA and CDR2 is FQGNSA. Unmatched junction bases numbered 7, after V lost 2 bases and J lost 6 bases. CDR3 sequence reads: CASSLTGTGVGQPQHF. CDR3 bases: TGTGCCAGCAGCTTAACCGGGACAGGGGTTGGTCAGCCCCAGCATTTT.

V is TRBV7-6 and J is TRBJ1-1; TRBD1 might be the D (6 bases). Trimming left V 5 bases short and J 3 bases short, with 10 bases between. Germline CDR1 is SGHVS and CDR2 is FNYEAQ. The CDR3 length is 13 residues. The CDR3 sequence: CASSPRTDTEAFF. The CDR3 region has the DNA TGTGCCAGCAGCCCCCGGACAGACACTGAAGCTTTCTTT.

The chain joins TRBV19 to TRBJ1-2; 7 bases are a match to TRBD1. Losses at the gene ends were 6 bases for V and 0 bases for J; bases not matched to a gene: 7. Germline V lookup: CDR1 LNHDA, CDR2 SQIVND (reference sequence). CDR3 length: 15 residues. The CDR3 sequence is CASSSSRGSNYGYTF. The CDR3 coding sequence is TGTGCCAGTAGCTCCAGCAGGGGGTCTAACTATGGCTACACCTTC.